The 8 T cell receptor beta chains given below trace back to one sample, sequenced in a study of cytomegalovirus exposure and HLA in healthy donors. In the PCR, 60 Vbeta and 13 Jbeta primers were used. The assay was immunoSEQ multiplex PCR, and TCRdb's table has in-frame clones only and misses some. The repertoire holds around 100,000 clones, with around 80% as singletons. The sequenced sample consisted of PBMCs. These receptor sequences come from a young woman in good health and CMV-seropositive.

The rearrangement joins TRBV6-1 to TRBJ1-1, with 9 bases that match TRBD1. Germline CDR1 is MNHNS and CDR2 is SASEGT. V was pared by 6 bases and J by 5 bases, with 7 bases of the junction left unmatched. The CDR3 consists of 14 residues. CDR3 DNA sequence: TGTGCCAGCAGCCGGGACAGGGCCTCGACTGAAGCTTTCTTT. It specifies CASSRDRASTEAFF.

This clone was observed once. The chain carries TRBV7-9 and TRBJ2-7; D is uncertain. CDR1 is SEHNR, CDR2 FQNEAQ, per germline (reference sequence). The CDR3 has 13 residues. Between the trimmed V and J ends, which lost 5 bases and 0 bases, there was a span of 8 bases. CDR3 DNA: TGTGCCAGCAGCCCAACTGACTCCTACGAGCAGTACTTC. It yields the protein CASSPTDSYEQYF.

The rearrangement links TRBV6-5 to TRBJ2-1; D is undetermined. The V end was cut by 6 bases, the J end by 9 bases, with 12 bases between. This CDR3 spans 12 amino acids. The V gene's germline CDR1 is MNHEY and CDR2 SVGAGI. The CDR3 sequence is CASSPTYGEQFF. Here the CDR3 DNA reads TGTGCCAGCAGCCCTACTTATGGTGAGCAGTTCTTC.

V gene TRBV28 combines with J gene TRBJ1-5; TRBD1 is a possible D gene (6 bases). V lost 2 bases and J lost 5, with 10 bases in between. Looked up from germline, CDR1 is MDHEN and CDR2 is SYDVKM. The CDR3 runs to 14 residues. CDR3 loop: CASSLVQGHQPQHF. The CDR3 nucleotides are TGTGCCAGCAGTTTAGTACAGGGCCATCAGCCCCAGCATTTT.

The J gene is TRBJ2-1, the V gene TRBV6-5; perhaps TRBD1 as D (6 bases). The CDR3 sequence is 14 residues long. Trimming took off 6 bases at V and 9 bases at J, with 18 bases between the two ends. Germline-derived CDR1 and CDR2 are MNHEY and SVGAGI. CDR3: CASRTTGTRAEQFF. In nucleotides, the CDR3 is TGTGCCAGCAGGACAACCGGGACAAGGGCTGAGCAGTTCTTC.

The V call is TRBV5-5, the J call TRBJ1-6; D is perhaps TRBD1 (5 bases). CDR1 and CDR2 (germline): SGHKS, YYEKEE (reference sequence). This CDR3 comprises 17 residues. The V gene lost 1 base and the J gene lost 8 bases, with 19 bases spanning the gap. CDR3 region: CASSLWGGSDSDSPLHF. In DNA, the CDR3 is TGTGCCAGCAGCTTGTGGGGGGGGTCGGATTCGGATTCACCCCTCCACTTT.

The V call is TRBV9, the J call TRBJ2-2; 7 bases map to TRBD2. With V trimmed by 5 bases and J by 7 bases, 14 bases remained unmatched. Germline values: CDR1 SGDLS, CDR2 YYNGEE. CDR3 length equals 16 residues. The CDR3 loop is CASSHPSGGLVGELFF. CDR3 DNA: TGTGCCAGCAGTCATCCGTCGGGAGGCCTAGTCGGGGAGCTGTTTTTT.

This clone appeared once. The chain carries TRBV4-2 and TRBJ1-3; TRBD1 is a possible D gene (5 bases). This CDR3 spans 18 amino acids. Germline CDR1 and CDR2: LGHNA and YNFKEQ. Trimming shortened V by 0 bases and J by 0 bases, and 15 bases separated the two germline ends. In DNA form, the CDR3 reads TGTGCCAGCAGCCAAGACGGACAAGGCGCGTCCTCTGGAAACACCATATATTTT. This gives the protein CASSQDGQGASSGNTIYF.